The 8 T cell receptor beta chains listed next were all sequenced from one sample in a study of spatial heterogeneity in lung cancer. Time point indicated: sample taken at primary tumor resection. No antigen has been identified for these receptors. TCRdb itself ran the 5' RACE reads through MiXCR, one entry per CDR3 protein. This table has 7,000 to 8,500 distinct CDR3 sequences, roughly an eighth appearing once. Study results and limitations: How many expanded intratumoral alpha and beta TCRs were present tracked the tumor mutation count, which was a count of nonsynonymous mutations.

This material consisted of lung tumor tissue, taken at surgery. These receptors were taken from a male donor with early-stage non-small cell lung cancer.

This clonotype qualifies as medium-sized. Within a library made for alpha chains, this beta chain is off target, and its count is uninformative. CDR3 protein: CASSQSAGVGGNEQFF. Written as DNA, the CDR3 is TGCGCCAGCAGCCAATCAGCGGGAGTCGGTGGCAATGAGCAGTTCTTC. The chain has TRBV5-1 and TRBJ2-1; 8 bases are a match to TRBD2. Germline values: CDR1 SGHRS, CDR2 YFSETQ. The CDR3 covers 16 residues. J was trimmed by 6 bases and V by 4 bases; bases with no gene match: 12. The full variable domain, completed using reference TRBV5-1 and TRBJ2-1, is KAGVTQTPRYLIKTRGQQVTLSCSPISGHRSVSWYQQTPGQGLQFLFEYFSETQRNKGNFPGRFSGRQFSNSRSEMNVSTLELGDSALYLCASSQSAGVGGNEQFFGPGTRLTVL.

There are many counts of this clonotype. The junction departs from germline at one end; a sequencing error may be responsible. The library was designed around alpha chains, so this beta chain is a stray read whose abundance carries little weight. The chain uses TRBV5-6 and TRBJ2-4; no firm D call. Germline V gene sequence: CDR1 SGHDT, CDR2 YYEEEE. CDR3 length: 15 amino acids. The DNA for the CDR3 is TGTGCCAGCAGCTTGGCCGTCAAAATGGCACAGTCTTCCCTCTTC. Residues: CASSLAVKMAQSSLF.

This clonotype was seen ten or more times. This beta chain is a stray read from a library made for alpha chains; its abundance is not meaningful. CDR3 nucleotides: TGTGCCAGCAGCCCCGGGACTAGGTCAGATACGCAGTATTTT. Translating it yields CASSPGTRSDTQYF. The chain is built from TRBV9 and TRBJ2-3, with 8 bases matching TRBD2. This CDR3 region has 14 residues. Losses at the gene ends were 4 bases for V and 4 bases for J; bases not matched to a gene: 5. Germline assignment: CDR1 SGDLS and CDR2 YYNGEE.

Details on this clonotype: This beta chain represents an off-target read in a library built for alpha chains; its size is of limited meaning. The chain uses TRBV20-1 and TRBJ1-6; 9 nucleotides agree with TRBD1. From germline, CDR1 is DFQATT and CDR2 SNEGSKA (reference sequence). CDR3 length: 14 residues. Trimming at V came to 3 bases and at J to 7 bases, leaving 4 bases not matched to a gene. The CDR3 is CSARGTGLNSPLHF. CDR3 in DNA: TGCAGTGCTAGGGGGACAGGGCTAAATTCACCCCTCCACTTT.

This clonotype is labeled medium-sized (0.01 to 0.1%). This beta chain is a stray read from a library made for alpha chains; its abundance is not meaningful. The chain employs TRBV20-1 and TRBJ2-2, with D unresolved. CDR3 size: 12 residues. Germline V lookup: CDR1 DFQATT, CDR2 SNEGSKA (reference sequence). CDR3 sequence: CSADKTSGELFF. In DNA form, the CDR3 reads TGCAGCGCCGACAAGACGTCCGGGGAGCTGTTTTTT.

A remark on this clonotype: This beta chain appears as a stray read in a library generated for alpha chains; its size is not informative. The J gene is TRBJ1-2, the V gene TRBV7-9, with D maybe TRBD1 (5 bases). V shed 1 base and J shed 6 bases, with 18 bases lying between them. Germline lookup yields CDR1 SEHNR and CDR2 FQNEAQ (reference sequence). CDR3 length equals 16 residues. CDR3 coding DNA: TGTGCCAGCAGCTTAGGAGGGACCGAAGGAAACCATGGCTACACCTTC. Translated, it gives CASSLGGTEGNHGYTF.

This clonotype was seen ten or more times. In a library made to pick up alpha chains, this beta chain is a stray read with a size that means little. This chain links TRBV7-2 with TRBJ2-3; 11 bases align to TRBD1. Trimming at V came to 5 bases and at J to 1 base, leaving 5 bases not matched to a gene. Germline assignment: CDR1 SGHTA and CDR2 FQGNSA. This CDR3 is built from 16 residues. CDR3 in amino acids: CASSPRTGGRTDTQYF. The CDR3 coding sequence is TGTGCCAGCAGCCCACGGACAGGGGGCCGCACAGATACGCAGTATTTT.

This clonotype is medium-sized in the sample. This beta chain is an off-target read within a library intended for alpha chains, so its frequency means little. The chain has TRBV20-1 and TRBJ2-3, with D perhaps TRBD1 or TRBD2 (6 bases each). Trimming stripped 3 bases from V and 3 bases from J, with 13 bases between. Germline assignment: CDR1 DFQATT and CDR2 SNEGSKA (reference sequence). This CDR3 comprises 14 residues. CDR3 sequence: CSASRGGGTDTQYF. The CDR3 DNA follows: TGCAGTGCTAGCCGCGGAGGGGGAACAGATACGCAGTATTTT.